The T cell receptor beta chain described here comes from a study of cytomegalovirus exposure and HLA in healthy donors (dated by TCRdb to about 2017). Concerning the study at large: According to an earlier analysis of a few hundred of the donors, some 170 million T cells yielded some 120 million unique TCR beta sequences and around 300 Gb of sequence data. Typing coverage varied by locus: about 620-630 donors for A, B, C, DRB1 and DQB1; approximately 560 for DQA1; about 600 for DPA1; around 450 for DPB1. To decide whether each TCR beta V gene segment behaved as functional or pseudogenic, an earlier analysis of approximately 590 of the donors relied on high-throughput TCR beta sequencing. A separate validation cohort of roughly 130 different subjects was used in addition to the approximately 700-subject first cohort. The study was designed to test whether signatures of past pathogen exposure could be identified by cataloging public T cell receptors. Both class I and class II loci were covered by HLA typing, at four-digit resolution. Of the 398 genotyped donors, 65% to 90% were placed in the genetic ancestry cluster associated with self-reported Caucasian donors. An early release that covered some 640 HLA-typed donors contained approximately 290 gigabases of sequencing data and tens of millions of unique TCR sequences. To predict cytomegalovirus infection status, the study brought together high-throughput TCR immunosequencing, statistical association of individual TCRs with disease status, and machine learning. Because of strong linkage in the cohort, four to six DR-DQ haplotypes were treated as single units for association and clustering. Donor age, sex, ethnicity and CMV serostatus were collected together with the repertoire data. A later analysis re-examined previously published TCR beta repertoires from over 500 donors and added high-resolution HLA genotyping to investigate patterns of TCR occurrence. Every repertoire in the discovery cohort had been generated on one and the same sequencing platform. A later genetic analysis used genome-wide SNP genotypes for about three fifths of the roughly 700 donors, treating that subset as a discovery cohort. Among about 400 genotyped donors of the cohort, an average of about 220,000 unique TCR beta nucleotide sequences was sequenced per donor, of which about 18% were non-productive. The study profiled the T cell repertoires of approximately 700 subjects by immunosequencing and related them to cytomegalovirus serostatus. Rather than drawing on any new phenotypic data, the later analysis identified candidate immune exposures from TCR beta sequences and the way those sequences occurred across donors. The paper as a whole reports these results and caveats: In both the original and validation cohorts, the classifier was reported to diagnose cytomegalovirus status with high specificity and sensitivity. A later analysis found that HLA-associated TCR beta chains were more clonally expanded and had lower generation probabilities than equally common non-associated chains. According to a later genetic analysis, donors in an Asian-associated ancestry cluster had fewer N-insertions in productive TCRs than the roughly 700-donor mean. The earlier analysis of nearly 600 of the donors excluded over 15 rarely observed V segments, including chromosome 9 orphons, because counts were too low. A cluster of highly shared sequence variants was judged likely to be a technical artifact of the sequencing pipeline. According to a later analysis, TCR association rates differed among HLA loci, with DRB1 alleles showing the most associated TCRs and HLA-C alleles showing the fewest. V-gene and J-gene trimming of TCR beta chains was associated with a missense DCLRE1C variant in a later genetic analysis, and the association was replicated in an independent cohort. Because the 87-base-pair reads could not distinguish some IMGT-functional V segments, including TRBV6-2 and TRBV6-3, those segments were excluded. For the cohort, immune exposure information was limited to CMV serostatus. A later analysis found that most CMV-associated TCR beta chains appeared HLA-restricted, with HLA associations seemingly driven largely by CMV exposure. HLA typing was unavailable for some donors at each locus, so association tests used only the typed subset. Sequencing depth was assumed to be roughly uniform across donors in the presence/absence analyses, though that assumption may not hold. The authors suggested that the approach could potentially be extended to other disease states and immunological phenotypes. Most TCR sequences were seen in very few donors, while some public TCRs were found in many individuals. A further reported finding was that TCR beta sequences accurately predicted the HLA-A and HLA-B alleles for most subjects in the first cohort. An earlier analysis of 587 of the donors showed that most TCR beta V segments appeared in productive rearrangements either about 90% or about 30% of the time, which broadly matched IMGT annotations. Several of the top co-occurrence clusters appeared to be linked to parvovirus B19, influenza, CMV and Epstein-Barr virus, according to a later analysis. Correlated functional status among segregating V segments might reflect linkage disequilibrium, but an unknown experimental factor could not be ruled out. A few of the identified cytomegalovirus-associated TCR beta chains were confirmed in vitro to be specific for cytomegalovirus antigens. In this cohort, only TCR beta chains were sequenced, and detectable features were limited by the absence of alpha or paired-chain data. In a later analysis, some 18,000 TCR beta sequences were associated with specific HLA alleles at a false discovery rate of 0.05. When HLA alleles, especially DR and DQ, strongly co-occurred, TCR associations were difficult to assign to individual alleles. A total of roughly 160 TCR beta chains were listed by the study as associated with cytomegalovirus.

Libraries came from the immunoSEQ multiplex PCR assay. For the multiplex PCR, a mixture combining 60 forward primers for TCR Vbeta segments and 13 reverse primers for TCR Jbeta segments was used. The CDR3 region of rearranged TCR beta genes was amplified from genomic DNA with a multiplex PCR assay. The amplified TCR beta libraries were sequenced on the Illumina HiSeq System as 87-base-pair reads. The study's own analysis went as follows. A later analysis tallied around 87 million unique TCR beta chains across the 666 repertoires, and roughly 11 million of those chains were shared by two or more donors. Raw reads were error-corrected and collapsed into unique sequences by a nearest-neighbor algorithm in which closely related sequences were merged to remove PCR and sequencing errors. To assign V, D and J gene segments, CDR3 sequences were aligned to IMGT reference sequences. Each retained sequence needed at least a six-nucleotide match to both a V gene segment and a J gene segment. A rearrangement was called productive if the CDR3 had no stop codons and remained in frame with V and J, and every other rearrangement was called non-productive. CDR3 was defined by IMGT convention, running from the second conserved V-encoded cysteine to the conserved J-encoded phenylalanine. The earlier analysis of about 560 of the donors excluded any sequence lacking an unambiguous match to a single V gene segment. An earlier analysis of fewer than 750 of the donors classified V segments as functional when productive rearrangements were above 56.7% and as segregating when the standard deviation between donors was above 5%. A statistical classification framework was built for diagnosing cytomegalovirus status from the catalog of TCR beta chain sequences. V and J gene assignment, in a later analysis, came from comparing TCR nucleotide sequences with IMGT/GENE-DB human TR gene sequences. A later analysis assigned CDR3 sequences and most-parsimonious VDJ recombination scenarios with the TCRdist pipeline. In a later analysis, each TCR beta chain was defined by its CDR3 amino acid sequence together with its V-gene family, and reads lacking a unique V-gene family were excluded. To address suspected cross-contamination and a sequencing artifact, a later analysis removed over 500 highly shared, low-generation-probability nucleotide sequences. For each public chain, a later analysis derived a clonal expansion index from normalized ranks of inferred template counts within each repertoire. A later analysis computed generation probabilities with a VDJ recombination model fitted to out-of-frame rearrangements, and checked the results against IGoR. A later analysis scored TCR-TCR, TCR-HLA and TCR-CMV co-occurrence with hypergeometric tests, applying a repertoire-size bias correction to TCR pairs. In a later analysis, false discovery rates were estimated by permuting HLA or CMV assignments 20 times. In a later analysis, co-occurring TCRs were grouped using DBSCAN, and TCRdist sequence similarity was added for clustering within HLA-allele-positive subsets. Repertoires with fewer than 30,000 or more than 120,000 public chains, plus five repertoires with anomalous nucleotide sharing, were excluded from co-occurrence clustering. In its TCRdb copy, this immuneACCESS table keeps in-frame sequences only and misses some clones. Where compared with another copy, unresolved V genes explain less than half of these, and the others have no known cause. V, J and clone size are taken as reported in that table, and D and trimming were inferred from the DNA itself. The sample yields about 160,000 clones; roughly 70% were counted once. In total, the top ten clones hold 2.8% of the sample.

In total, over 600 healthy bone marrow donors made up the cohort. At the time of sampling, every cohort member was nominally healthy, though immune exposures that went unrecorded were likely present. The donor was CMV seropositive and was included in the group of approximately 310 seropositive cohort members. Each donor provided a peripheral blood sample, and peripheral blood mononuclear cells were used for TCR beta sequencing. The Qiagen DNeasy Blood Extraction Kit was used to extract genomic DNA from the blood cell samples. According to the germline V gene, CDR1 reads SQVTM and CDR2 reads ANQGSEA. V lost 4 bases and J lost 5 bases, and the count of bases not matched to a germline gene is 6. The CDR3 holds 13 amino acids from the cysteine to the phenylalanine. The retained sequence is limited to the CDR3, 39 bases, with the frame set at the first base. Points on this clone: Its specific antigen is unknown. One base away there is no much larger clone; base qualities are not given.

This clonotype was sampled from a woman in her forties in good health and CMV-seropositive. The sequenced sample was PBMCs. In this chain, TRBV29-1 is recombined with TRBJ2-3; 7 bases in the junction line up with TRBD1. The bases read TGCAGCGTTGTTAGACAGGGCATAGATACGCAGTATTTT. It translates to CSVVRQGIDTQYF.